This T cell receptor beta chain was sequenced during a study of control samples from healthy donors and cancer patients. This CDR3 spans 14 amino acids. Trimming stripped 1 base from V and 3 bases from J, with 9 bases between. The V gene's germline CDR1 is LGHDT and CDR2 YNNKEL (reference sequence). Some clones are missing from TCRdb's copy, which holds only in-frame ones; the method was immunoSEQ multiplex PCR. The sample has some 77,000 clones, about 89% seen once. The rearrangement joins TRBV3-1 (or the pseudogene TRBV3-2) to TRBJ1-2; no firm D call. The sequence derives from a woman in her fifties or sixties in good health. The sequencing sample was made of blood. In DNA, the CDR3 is TGTGCCAGCAGCCAAGGGCGGACTTACTATGGCTACACCTTC. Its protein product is CASSQGRTYYGYTF.